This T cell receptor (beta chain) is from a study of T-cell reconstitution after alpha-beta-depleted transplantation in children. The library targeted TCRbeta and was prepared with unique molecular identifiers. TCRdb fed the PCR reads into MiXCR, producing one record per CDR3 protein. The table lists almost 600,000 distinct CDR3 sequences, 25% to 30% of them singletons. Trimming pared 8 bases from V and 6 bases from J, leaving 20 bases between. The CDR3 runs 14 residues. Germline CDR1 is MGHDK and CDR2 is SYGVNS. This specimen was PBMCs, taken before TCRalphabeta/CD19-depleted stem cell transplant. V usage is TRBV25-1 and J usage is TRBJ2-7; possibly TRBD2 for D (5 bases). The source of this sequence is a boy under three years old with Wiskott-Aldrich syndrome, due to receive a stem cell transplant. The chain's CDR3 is CASRTFGGYAEQYF. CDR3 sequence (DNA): TGTGCCAGCCGTACTTTTGGCGGGTACGCCGAGCAGTACTTC.